This T cell receptor beta chain was sequenced in a study of cytotoxic CD8 clonotypes in ibrutinib-treated CLL. Study-level points and caveats: Clonality was higher at ibrutinib response and returned toward baseline at progression. Exceeding age-matched healthy donors, baseline clonality also tracked the counts of circulating CD8+ T cells.

This clone was counted a single time. Its antigen is unknown. Clones were read by immunoSEQ multiplex PCR, and TCRdb kept only the in-frame ones, dropping some. The sample yields some 23,000 clones, roughly 71% seen once. The clonotype was recovered from a human donor with chronic lymphocytic leukemia. The source material was PBMCs, sampled after 12 months of ibrutinib treatment.

The CDR3 region has the DNA TGCGCCAGCGCTATGGGGACAGGGCGGCCCGAGCAGTACTTC. Protein: CASAMGTGRPEQYF. The chain uses TRBV5-1 and TRBJ2-7; 9 bases line up with TRBD1. The germline V gene encodes CDR1 SGHRS and CDR2 YFSETQ. The V gene end was trimmed by 7 bases and the J gene end by 6 bases; junction bases not matched to a gene: 11. This CDR3 region has 14 residues.